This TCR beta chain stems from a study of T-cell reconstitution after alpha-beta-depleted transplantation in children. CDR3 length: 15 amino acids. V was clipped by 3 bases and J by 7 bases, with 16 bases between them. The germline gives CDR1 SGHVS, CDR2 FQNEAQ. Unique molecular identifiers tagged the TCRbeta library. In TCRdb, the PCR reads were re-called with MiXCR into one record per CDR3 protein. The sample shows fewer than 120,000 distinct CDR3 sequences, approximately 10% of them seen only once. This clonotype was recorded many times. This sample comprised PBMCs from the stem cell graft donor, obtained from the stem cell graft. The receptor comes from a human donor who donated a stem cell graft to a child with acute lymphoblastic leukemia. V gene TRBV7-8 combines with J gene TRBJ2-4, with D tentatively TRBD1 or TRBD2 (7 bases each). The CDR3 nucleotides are TGTGCCAGCAGCTTTGTGGCAGGGGGGGGGAACATTCAGTACTTC. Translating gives CASSFVAGGGNIQYF.